This TCR beta chain is drawn from a study of blood T cell repertoires in COVID-19. Across the study: From the United States, Italy and Spain came samples of acute and convalescent COVID-19.

Of note for this clone: In the same sample, other DNA sequences code for this CDR3.

The study recruited people aged 18 to 89 years across 20 to 30 US areas. Participant-given clinical history determined each cohort assignment. Per the original data handling: Amplified reference gene primers provided the basis for estimating nucleated cell counts. Produced via immunoSEQ multiplex PCR; TCRdb's table is partial and in-frame only. The V and J calls and the clone size are those of that table, but D and trimming were determined from the DNA. The table shows 200,000 to 250,000 clones, with about 90% occurring only once. Germline CDR1 LNHDA, CDR2 SQIVND (reference sequence). V was clipped by 1 base and J by 8 bases, with 8 bases between them. This CDR3 has 12 residues.

This sequence joins TRBV19 and TRBJ1-2, with D unclear. The origin of this receptor is a man aged 50-60 years who had been exposed to COVID-19. The source material was PBMCs or T cells enriched from blood (not recorded which). The CDR3 is CASSIGGGGYTF. CDR3 sequence (DNA): TGTGCCAGTAGTATAGGGGGAGGCGGCTACACCTTC.